Listed below are T cell receptor beta chains from one sample, sequenced in a study of blood T cell repertoires in COVID-19. TCRdb's copy holds only in-frame clones and misses some; the assay was immunoSEQ multiplex PCR. The sample includes 250,000 to 350,000 clones, more than 75% of them seen just once. Sample: PBMCs or T cells enriched from blood (not recorded which). The receptor set was obtained from a woman younger than 30 who had recovered from COVID-19. Each CDR3 is given with its conserved first and last residue. The D gene is left open where the match is weak.

TRBV6-5	.	TRBJ1-1	CAGLGQTDTEAFF
TRBV5-4	.	TRBJ1-2	CASSLDSRDGYTF
TRBV5-1	.	TRBJ1-1	CASSLVGVTGTEAFF
TRBV5-1	TRBD1	TRBJ2-2	CASSVTGMGTGELFF
TRBV15	TRBD1	TRBJ2-7	CATSRVRLEYGTDYEQYF
TRBV27	TRBD1	TRBJ1-3	CAVRGAGNTIYF
TRBV3-1/TRBV3-2	.	TRBJ1-2	CASSQGAAYGYTF
TRBV27	TRBD1	TRBJ1-2	CASSREVHRGRGGYTF
TRBV30	.	TRBJ1-3	CAWTIGVGNTIYF
TRBV18	TRBD2	TRBJ2-7	CASSPGEGSYEQYF
TRBV9	TRBD2	TRBJ2-3	CASSGLAGGLTDTQYF
TRBV6-5	TRBD1	TRBJ2-5	CASSYSGTGRETQYF
TRBV5-1	.	TRBJ1-2	CASSPEADRRDGYTF
TRBV28	.	TRBJ1-3	CASSRIVAGAGNTIYF
TRBV18	TRBD1	TRBJ1-1	CASSPPTGTVNTEAFF
TRBV9	TRBD1	TRBJ1-1	CASSSRDRGSNTEAFF
TRBV3-1/TRBV3-2	.	TRBJ2-1	CASSQDGSTYNEQFF
TRBV5-6	.	TRBJ1-2	CASSFTGLRDYGYTF
TRBV30	TRBD1	TRBJ1-2	CAWNTGGYGYTF
TRBV28	.	TRBJ1-2	CASSLSLYGGGYTF
TRBV14	TRBD1	TRBJ1-2	CASSQVQGAYPYGYTF
TRBV19	TRBD1	TRBJ1-2	CASSRRQGNYGYTF
TRBV2	.	TRBJ1-2	CASRPQTGNYGYTF